The rows below give T cell receptor beta chains drawn from one sample of a study of T-cell reconstitution after alpha-beta-depleted transplantation in children. TCRdb re-derived calls from the PCR reads in MiXCR, one entry per CDR3 protein. The sample includes hundreds of thousands of distinct CDR3 sequences, 15% to 20% of them seen just once. This sample comprised PBMCs, mostly from graft donor cells, obtained 360 days after TCRalphabeta/CD19-depleted stem cell transplant. The receptor source for this set is a male patient younger than 18 who had a stem cell transplant for acute lymphoblastic leukemia, so the T cells may come from the graft donor. The CDR3 runs from the conserved cysteine through the conserved F or W. The D gene is left open where the match is weak. Only some rows state a clone size, as once, few, many or a class for expanded clones.

size,J,D,V,DNA,CDR3
NA,TRBJ2-3,TRBD2,TRBV7-3,TGTGCCAGCAGTCCTGGACTAGTGGGTACGCAGTATTTT,CASSPGLVGTQYF
few,TRBJ2-7,TRBD2,TRBV27,TGTGCCAGCAGTCACTCCGGGACTACCTACGAGCAGTACTTC,CASSHSGTTYEQYF
few,TRBJ2-1,TRBD1,TRBV2,TGTGCCAGCAGGGAACCGGGACAGAGCTCCTACAATGAGCAGTTCTTC,CASREPGQSSYNEQFF
few,TRBJ2-3,TRBD2,TRBV7-3,TGTGCCAGCAGCCCCGGGACTAGCAGAATAGATACGCAGTATTTT,CASSPGTSRIDTQYF
NA,TRBJ2-3,NA,TRBV5-1,TGCGCCAGCAGCACTGTCGTCGACTTCCAAGGTTCGCAGTATTTT,CASSTVVDFQGSQYF
NA,TRBJ2-1,TRBD2,TRBV10-2,TGCGCCACCGGGGCGGCTAGCGGTGCCCCTCGTCAGTTCTTC,CATGAASGAPRQFF
few,TRBJ2-5,NA,TRBV11-1,TGTGCCAGCAGTTCACGGGGCCCTTCGAGGGAGACCCAGTACTTC,CASSSRGPSRETQYF
few,TRBJ2-2,NA,TRBV12-3/TRBV12-4,TGTGCCAGCTCACAGGGAGGGGAGCGCACCGGGGAGCTGTTTTTT,CASSQGGERTGELFF
many,TRBJ2-7,NA,TRBV13,TGTGCCAGCAGCTTAGGGGGCAGCTTCCCCTACGAGCAGTACTTC,CASSLGGSFPYEQYF
few,TRBJ1-1,TRBD1,TRBV7-3,TGTGCCAGCAGCCAGAGTCCGGGACAGGGGGCGAGGGCTTTCTTT,CASSQSPGQGARAFF
NA,TRBJ2-7,NA,TRBV4-2,TGTGCCAGCAGCCAACAACAGGGAGGGGAGCAGTACTTC,CASSQQQGGEQYF
few,TRBJ1-1,NA,TRBV29-1,TGCAGCGTTGCCGACTCTGAAGCTTTCTTT,CSVADSEAFF
NA,TRBJ2-7,TRBD1,TRBV12-3/TRBV12-4,TGTGCCAGCAGGGGAACGGGACAGGCGCACTCCTACGAGCAGTACTTC,CASRGTGQAHSYEQYF
few,TRBJ1-1,NA,TRBV19,TGTGCCAGTAGTATGGGTACAGGGAGCACTGAAGCTTTCTTT,CASSMGTGSTEAFF
NA,TRBJ2-5,NA,TRBV20-1,TGCAGTGCCAGAGAAGGGGGGCCGAGGGAGACCCAGTACTTC,CSAREGGPRETQYF
few,TRBJ2-3,NA,TRBV20-1,TGCAGTGCTAGGAGGCAGGGAACCGATACGCAGTATTTT,CSARRQGTDTQYF
few,TRBJ2-4,NA,TRBV24-1,TGTGCCACCAGTGACAGGGTCAAAAACATTCAGTACTTC,CATSDRVKNIQYF
NA,TRBJ2-5,NA,TRBV20-1,TGCAGTGCTAGTCTAGAGGTCGGGACCCAGTACTTC,CSASLEVGTQYF
NA,TRBJ2-7,TRBD2,TRBV12-5,TGTGCTAGTACCCCTAGCGGCAACTCCTACGAGCAGTACTTC,CASTPSGNSYEQYF
NA,TRBJ2-3,TRBD1,TRBV6-5,TGTGCCAGCAGTCACAGGGGGAGGTATACAGATACGCAGTATTTT,CASSHRGRYTDTQYF
many,TRBJ2-2,TRBD1,TRBV11-2,TGTGCCAGCAGCCCGCTAGGGATTTCCTTGGACAGGAAAGGAAGCGGGGAGCTGTTTTTT,CASSPLGISLDRKGSGELFF
NA,TRBJ1-3,NA,TRBV5-1,TGCGCCAGCAGCATTCAGACACCATCCTCTGGAAACACCATATATTTT,CASSIQTPSSGNTIYF
few,TRBJ2-5,NA,TRBV7-9,TGTGCCAGCAGCCCCGGCATAGTCCAAGAGACCCAGTACTTC,CASSPGIVQETQYF
NA,TRBJ2-2,TRBD2,TRBV27,TGTGCCAGCAACCGACTAGCGGGAGCGCACACCGGGGAGCTGTTTTTT,CASNRLAGAHTGELFF
NA,TRBJ2-3,NA,TRBV14,TGTGCCAGCAGCCCCCTAGGGGCCACAGATACGCAGTATTTT,CASSPLGATDTQYF
NA,TRBJ2-7,NA,TRBV7-3,TGTGCCAGCAGCGCTCTCCTAGCGCTGTCGTACGAGCAGTACTTC,CASSALLALSYEQYF
NA,TRBJ2-2,NA,TRBV24-1,TGTGCCACCAGTGCGGGACAAAGGAACACCGGGGAGCTGTTTTTT,CATSAGQRNTGELFF
few,TRBJ1-1,NA,TRBV6-5,TGTGCCAGCAGTTCTAATACAGGGCCCGAGGTCACTGAAGCTTTCTTT,CASSSNTGPEVTEAFF
NA,TRBJ2-5,TRBD2,TRBV12-3/TRBV12-4,TGTGCCAGCAGACCACCCCTAGCGGGAGCAACAGAGACCCAGTACTTC,CASRPPLAGATETQYF
NA,TRBJ2-5,TRBD1,TRBV12-3/TRBV12-4,TGTGCCAGCCGAGAAGGGGGCAGACCCCAAGAGACCCAGTACTTC,CASREGGRPQETQYF
NA,TRBJ2-2,TRBD1,TRBV15,TGTGCCACCAGCAGATCGGACAGGGGGCCCGGGGAGCTGTTTTTT,CATSRSDRGPGELFF
NA,TRBJ2-1,TRBD2,TRBV12-3/TRBV12-4,TGTGCCAGCAGTCCTTGGCTAGCGGGAGGATTGATTAGCTCCTACAATGAGCAGTTCTTC,CASSPWLAGGLISSYNEQFF
NA,TRBJ1-6,NA,TRBV18,TGTGCCAGCTCACAGCGTCTAGATTCACCCCTCCACTTT,CASSQRLDSPLHF
NA,TRBJ1-2,NA,TRBV7-9,TGTGCCAGCCGGACCCACAGGCTCTCTAACTATGGCTACACCTTC,CASRTHRLSNYGYTF
few,TRBJ2-3,TRBD1,TRBV7-3,TGTGCCAGCAGGGACAGGGGGGCAGATACGCAGTATTTT,CASRDRGADTQYF
NA,TRBJ2-3,NA,TRBV28,TGTGCCAGCAGAGAAGGAATCACAGATACGCAGTATTTT,CASREGITDTQYF
few,TRBJ1-5,TRBD1,TRBV27,TGTGCCAGCAGTTCCTCAAACAGGGGGCTTCAGCCCCAGCATTTT,CASSSSNRGLQPQHF